Listed here are 24 T cell receptor beta chains from one sample, sequenced in a study of shared clonotypes between healthy human individuals. The repertoire was sequenced with immunoSEQ multiplex PCR; TCRdb's copy has only in-frame clones and lacks some. The sample includes some 2,000,000 clones, approximately 95% of them seen just once. Terminally differentiated effector memory CD45RA+ cells were excluded from the naive CD8 cells, which were CD45RO-negative and positively selected for CCR7. Sequencing was carried out using naive CD8+ T cells sorted from blood. The source of these receptors is a man between 18 and 29 years old in good health.

J is TRBJ2-5 and V is TRBV29-1; D uncertain. The germline V and J ends were trimmed by 8 bases and 0 bases, with 16 bases remaining between them. The CDR3 has 14 amino acids. Germline assignment: CDR1 SQVTM and CDR2 ANQGSEA. Here the CDR3 reads CSYRVWDYQETQYF. CDR3 nucleotide sequence: TGCAGCTATAGGGTGTGGGATTACCAAGAGACCCAGTACTTC.

The chain joins TRBV27 to TRBJ2-1, with a tentative D call TRBD1 (6 bases). The CDR3 sequence is 14 residues long. Germline V gives CDR1 MNHEY, CDR2 SMNVEV (reference sequence). Trimming cost V 5 bases and J 3 bases, with 11 bases left between them. CDR3 amino acids: CASSDRDIYNEQFF. CDR3 coding DNA: TGTGCCAGCAGTGACCGGGACATCTACAATGAGCAGTTCTTC.

Comments on this clone: The same CDR3 arises from other DNA sequences in this sample as well. The rearrangement joins TRBV30 to TRBJ1-5; D is unclear. Germline V gene lookup returns CDR1 GTSNPN and CDR2 SVGIG (reference sequence). The ends were cut back, 0 bases at V and 2 bases at J, with 8 bases in the middle. There are 14 residues in the CDR3. The CDR3 DNA sequence: TGTGCCTGGAGTGTAGACGGGGGCAATCAGCCCCAGCATTTT. This gives the protein CAWSVDGGNQPQHF. Drawing the rest from reference TRBV30 and TRBJ1-5, the complete variable domain is SQTIHQWPATLVQPVGSPLSLECTVEGTSNPNLYWYRQAAGRGLQLLFYSVGIGQISSEVPQNLSASRPQDRQFILSSKKLLLSDSGFYLCAWSVDGGNQPQHFGDGTRLSIL.

A note on this clone: The sample contains more than one DNA sequence encoding this CDR3. The chain carries TRBV2 and TRBJ1-5, with 7 nucleotides matching TRBD1. The CDR3 consists of 14 residues. Germline V gene lookup returns CDR1 SNHLY and CDR2 FYNNEI. The V segment lost 6 bases and the J segment 2 bases; nucleotides outside the gene matches: 4. The CDR3 nucleotides read TGTGCCAGCAGCCCAGGACAGGGCAATCAGCCCCAGCATTTT. As protein: CASSPGQGNQPQHF.

The V gene is TRBV14, the J gene TRBJ2-5, with D uncertain. The CDR3 has 13 residues. Germline CDR1 is SGHDN and CDR2 is FVKESK. Trimming left V 3 bases short and J 1 base short, with 6 bases between. CDR3 nucleotides: TGTGCCAGCAGCCACACGACCCAAGAGACCCAGTACTTC. Translated: CASSHTTQETQYF.

The CDR3 DNA follows: TGTGCTAGTGGTTTCCCGGTGGGTAATGAGCAGTTCTTC. Protein product: CASGFPVGNEQFF. The V gene is TRBV12-5, the J gene TRBJ2-1; no clear D. Looked up from germline, CDR1 is LGHNT and CDR2 is FRNRAP. This CDR3 is built from 13 residues. V dropped 3 bases and J dropped 7 bases, with 10 bases sitting between them.

The rearrangement joins TRBV27 to TRBJ2-2, with D perhaps matching TRBD2 (5 bases). Trimming took off 3 bases at V and 2 bases at J, with 7 bases between the two ends. Germline values: CDR1 MNHEY, CDR2 SMNVEV (reference sequence). The CDR3 is made up of 14 amino acids. This CDR3 reads CASSFEGNTGELFF. The CDR3, as DNA: TGTGCCAGCAGTTTTGAGGGAAACACCGGGGAGCTGTTTTTT.

The chain employs TRBV9 and TRBJ2-7; 7 nucleotides line up with TRBD1. V lost 4 bases and J lost 3; bases outside the gene matches: 7. This CDR3 spans 14 amino acids. Per germline, CDR1 SGDLS and CDR2 YYNGEE. The CDR3 DNA sequence: TGTGCCAGCAGCACGGGACAGCTAGACTACGAGCAGTACTTC. It encodes CASSTGQLDYEQYF.

The V gene is TRBV28, the J gene TRBJ2-7, with D possibly TRBD1 on 5 matching bases. The germline CDR1 and CDR2 sequences are MDHEN and SYDVKM. V lost 8 bases, J lost 2 bases, and 13 bases lay in between. The CDR3 is 13 amino acids. CDR3 loop: CASYTGNTYEQYF. Here the CDR3 DNA reads TGTGCCAGCTATACAGGAAACACCTACGAGCAGTACTTC. The full variable domain, in which reference TRBV28 and TRBJ2-7 provide the parts outside the CDR3, is DVKVTQSSRYLVKRTGEKVFLECVQDMDHENMFWYRQDPGLGLRLIYFSYDVKMKEKGDIPEGYSVSREKKERFSLILESASTNQTSMYLCASYTGNTYEQYFGPGTRLTVT.

J is TRBJ2-3 and V is TRBV27, with 10 bases fitting TRBD2. This CDR3 region has 16 residues. The germline gives CDR1 MNHEY, CDR2 SMNVEV (reference sequence). Unmatched junction bases numbered 11, after V lost 8 bases and J lost 3 bases. CDR3 in DNA: TGTGCCAGCCGATCCGTCCGGACTAGCGGAACAGATACGCAGTATTTT. The encoded protein is CASRSVRTSGTDTQYF.

DNA for the CDR3: TGTGCCAGCAGTGAAGGTGGGGAAGGGGCTAATGAAAAACTGTTTTTT. This codes for CASSEGGEGANEKLFF. The J gene is TRBJ1-4, the V gene TRBV6-1, with a weak D call TRBD1 (5 bases). This CDR3 comprises 16 residues. Per the germline V gene, CDR1 is MNHNS and CDR2 is SASEGT. The ends were cut back, 1 base at V and 3 bases at J, with 12 bases in the middle.

In this sample, this clone turned up once. This chain connects TRBV7-2 to TRBJ2-1, with 7 bases fitting TRBD2. Trimming at V came to 3 bases and at J to 2 bases, leaving 4 bases not matched to a gene. The germline V gene encodes CDR1 SGHTA and CDR2 FQGNSA. The CDR3 has 15 amino acids. CDR3 loop: CASSFERGAYNEQFF. In DNA form, the CDR3 reads TGTGCCAGCAGCTTCGAGCGGGGAGCCTACAATGAGCAGTTCTTC.

This sequence joins TRBV6-1 and TRBJ1-1; D uncertain. Germline values: CDR1 MNHNS, CDR2 SASEGT. Trimming took off 6 bases at V and 4 bases at J, with 6 bases between the two ends. The CDR3 spans 11 residues. The CDR3 nucleotides are TGTGCCAGCAGGGTGTCCACTGAAGCTTTCTTT. Translating it yields CASRVSTEAFF.

This clone came up once. The chain couples TRBV30 to TRBJ2-1; 10 bases are a match to TRBD2. Germline V CDR1 and CDR2: GTSNPN, SVGIG (reference sequence). V lost 2 bases to trimming and J lost 8 bases; unmatched junction nucleotides: 3. CDR3 length: 13 residues. The CDR3 here is CAWSILAGDEQFF. The CDR3 region has the DNA TGTGCCTGGAGTATCCTAGCGGGAGATGAGCAGTTCTTC.

The chain employs TRBV13 and TRBJ1-1; 7 bases agree with TRBD1. Per the germline V gene, CDR1 is PRHDT and CDR2 is FYEKMQ (reference sequence). The junction had 9 bases not matched to a gene; V was cut back by 5 bases and J by 3 bases. CDR3 length equals 15 residues. The CDR3 here is CASSRQGQGDTEAFF. The CDR3 coding sequence is TGTGCCAGCAGCCGGCAGGGGCAGGGGGACACTGAAGCTTTCTTT. The entire variable domain, with the rest obtained from reference TRBV13 and TRBJ1-1, is as follows: AAGVIQSPRHLIKEKRETATLKCYPIPRHDTVYWYQQGPGQDPQFLISFYEKMQSDKGSIPDRFSAQQFSDYHSELNMSSLELGDSALYFCASSRQGQGDTEAFFGQGTRLTVV.

Regarding this clone: This same CDR3 is encoded by further DNA sequences in the sample. V gene TRBV30 combines with J gene TRBJ2-7, with 8 nucleotides matching TRBD1. The V gene end was trimmed by 0 bases and the J gene end by 7 bases; junction bases not matched to a gene: 2. CDR1 and CDR2 from the germline V gene are GTSNPN and SVGIG (reference sequence). This CDR3 has 12 residues. CDR3: CAWSVQGGEQYF. CDR3 sequence (DNA): TGTGCCTGGAGTGTACAGGGGGGTGAGCAGTACTTC.

As for this clone: The same CDR3 can be traced to other DNA sequences in this sample. The chain couples TRBV27 to TRBJ2-7; 9 nucleotides match TRBD1. J lost 3 bases, V lost 5 bases, and 5 bases had no gene match. From germline, CDR1 is MNHEY and CDR2 SMNVEV (reference sequence). The CDR3 has 14 residues. The CDR3 region is CASSLLGQGYEQYF. CDR3 in DNA: TGTGCCAGCAGTCTTTTGGGACAGGGCTACGAGCAGTACTTC.

The gene calls are TRBV1 and TRBJ1-5; no check of the table's D call, TRBD1, against the DNA was made. TRBV1 is a pseudogene locus. This CDR3 contains 19 residues. Written as DNA, the CDR3 is TGCACCAGCAGCCAAGTCGCTCCCCGCGACAGGAAGATCAATCAGCCCCAGCATTTT. This gives the protein CTSSQVAPRDRKINQPQHF.

The chain combines TRBV12-2 with TRBJ1-4; the table's D call, TRBD1, has no DNA check behind it. TRBV12-2 is a pseudogene locus. This CDR3 is built from 15 residues. The CDR3, as DNA: TGTGCAAGTCGCTGGGACAGGGGACACAATGAAAAACTGTTTTTT. Translation gives CASRWDRGHNEKLFF.

V gene TRBV27 combines with J gene TRBJ2-5; 9 positions match TRBD1. Trimming removed 4 bases from V and 5 bases from J; junction bases left unmatched: 8. Germline CDR1 MNHEY, CDR2 SMNVEV (reference sequence). There are 15 residues in the CDR3. In nucleotides, the CDR3 is TGTGCCAGCAGTTCCTTTCAGACAGGGGGGGAGACCCAGTACTTC. Residues: CASSSFQTGGETQYF.

This clone is a singleton in its sample. The J gene is TRBJ2-7, the V gene TRBV7-9; D gene ambiguous. Germline V gene sequence: CDR1 SEHNR, CDR2 FQNEAQ (reference sequence). The CDR3 sequence is 13 residues long. Trimming stripped 5 bases from V and 2 bases from J, with 10 bases between. Here the CDR3 reads CASSQVGAYEQYF. The CDR3 DNA reads as TGTGCCAGCAGCCAGGTGGGTGCCTACGAGCAGTACTTC.

In this sample, this clone turned up a few times. V and J are TRBV20-1 and TRBJ1-3; D call uncertain. CDR1 and CDR2 (germline): DFQATT, SNEGSKA (reference sequence). This CDR3 spans 11 amino acids. With 4 bases removed from V and 8 bases from J, the gap between germline ends came to 9 bases. The CDR3 nucleotides read TGCAGTGCTACCGTCCTTGACACCATATATTTT. It is translated as CSATVLDTIYF.

The chain couples TRBV5-4 to TRBJ2-1; 9 bases are a match to TRBD1. The CDR3 consists of 15 residues. The V and J ends lost 2 bases and 4 bases, in that order; junction bases with no gene match: 4. The germline CDR1 and CDR2 sequences are SGHNT and YYREEE (reference sequence). CDR3 loop: CASSFRDRDYNEQFF. CDR3 in DNA: TGTGCCAGCAGCTTCAGGGACAGGGATTACAATGAGCAGTTCTTC.

The rearrangement links TRBV29-1 to TRBJ2-7; 8 nucleotides align to TRBD2. Per the germline V gene, CDR1 is SQVTM and CDR2 is ANQGSEA. The CDR3 length is 14 residues. The V and J ends lost 6 bases and 3 bases, in that order; junction bases with no gene match: 10. CDR3 bases: TGCAGCGTCAGGTCGGGACTAGGGATCTACGAGCAGTACTTC. Encoded protein: CSVRSGLGIYEQYF.